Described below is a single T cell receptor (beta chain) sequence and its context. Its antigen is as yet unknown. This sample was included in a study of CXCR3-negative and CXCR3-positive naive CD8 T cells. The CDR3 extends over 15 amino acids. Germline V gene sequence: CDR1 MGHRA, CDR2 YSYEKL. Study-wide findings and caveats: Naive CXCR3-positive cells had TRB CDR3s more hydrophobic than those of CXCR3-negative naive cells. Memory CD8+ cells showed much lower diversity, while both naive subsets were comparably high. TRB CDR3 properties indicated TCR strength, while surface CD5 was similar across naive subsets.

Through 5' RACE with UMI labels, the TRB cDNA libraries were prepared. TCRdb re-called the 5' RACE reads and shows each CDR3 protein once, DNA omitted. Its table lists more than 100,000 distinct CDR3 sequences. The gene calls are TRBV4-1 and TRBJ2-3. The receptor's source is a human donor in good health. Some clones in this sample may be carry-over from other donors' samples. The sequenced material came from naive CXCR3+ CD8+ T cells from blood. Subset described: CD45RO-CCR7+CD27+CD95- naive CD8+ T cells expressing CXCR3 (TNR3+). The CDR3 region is CASSRLVDSTDTQYF.